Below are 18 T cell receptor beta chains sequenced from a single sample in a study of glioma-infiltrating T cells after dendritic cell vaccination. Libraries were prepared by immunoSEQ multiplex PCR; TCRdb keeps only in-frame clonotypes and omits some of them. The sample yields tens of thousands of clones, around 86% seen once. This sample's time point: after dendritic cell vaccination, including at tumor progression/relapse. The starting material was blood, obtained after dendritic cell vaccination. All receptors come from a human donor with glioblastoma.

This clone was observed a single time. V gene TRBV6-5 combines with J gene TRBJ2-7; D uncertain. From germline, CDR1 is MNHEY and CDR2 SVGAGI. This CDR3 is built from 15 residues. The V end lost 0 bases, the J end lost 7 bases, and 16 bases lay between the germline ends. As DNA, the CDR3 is TGTGCCAGCAGTTACTCGGCAGGTAACCCTTTAGAGCAGTACTTC. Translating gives CASSYSAGNPLEQYF.

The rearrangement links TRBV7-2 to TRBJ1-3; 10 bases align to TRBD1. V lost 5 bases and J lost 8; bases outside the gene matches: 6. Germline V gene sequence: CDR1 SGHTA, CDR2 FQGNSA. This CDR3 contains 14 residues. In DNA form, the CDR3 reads TGTGCCAGCAGCCCGGGACAGGGGCTACACACCATATATTTT. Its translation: CASSPGQGLHTIYF.

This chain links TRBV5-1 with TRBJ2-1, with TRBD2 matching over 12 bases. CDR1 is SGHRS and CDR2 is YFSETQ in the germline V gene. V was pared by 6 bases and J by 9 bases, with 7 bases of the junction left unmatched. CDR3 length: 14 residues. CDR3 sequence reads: CASIQTSGSTEQFF. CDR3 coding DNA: TGCGCCAGCATCCAGACTAGCGGGAGCACTGAGCAGTTCTTC.

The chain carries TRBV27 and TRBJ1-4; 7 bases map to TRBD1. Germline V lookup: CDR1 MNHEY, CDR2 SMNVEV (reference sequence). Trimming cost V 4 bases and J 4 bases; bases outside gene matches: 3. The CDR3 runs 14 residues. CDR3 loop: CASSSGQNNEKLFF. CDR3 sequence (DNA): TGTGCCAGCAGTTCGGGACAGAATAATGAAAAACTGTTTTTT.

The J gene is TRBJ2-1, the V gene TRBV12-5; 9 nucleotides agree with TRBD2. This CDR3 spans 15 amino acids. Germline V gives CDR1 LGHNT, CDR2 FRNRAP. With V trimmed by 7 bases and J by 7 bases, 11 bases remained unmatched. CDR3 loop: CASVLAGFSTNEQFF. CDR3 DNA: TGTGCTAGTGTGCTAGCGGGGTTTTCAACTAATGAGCAGTTCTTC. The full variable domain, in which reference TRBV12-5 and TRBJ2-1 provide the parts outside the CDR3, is DARVTQTPRHKVTEMGQEVTMRCQPILGHNTVFWYRQTMMQGLELLAYFRNRAPLDDSGMPKDRFSAEMPDATLATLKIQPSEPRDSAVYFCASVLAGFSTNEQFFGPGTRLTVL.

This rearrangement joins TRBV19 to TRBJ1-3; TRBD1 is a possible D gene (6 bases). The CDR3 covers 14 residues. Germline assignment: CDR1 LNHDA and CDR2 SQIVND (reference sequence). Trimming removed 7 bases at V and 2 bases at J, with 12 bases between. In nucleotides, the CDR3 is TGTGCCAGTATCGTAGGACAGACTGGAAACACCATATATTTT. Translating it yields CASIVGQTGNTIYF.

The CDR3 DNA reads as TGTGCCAGCAGTTCTGCGGGGGGGCCCCAAGAGACCCAGTACTTC. Translation: CASSSAGGPQETQYF. V is TRBV2 and J is TRBJ2-5; 9 bases align to TRBD2. The V and J ends lost 5 bases and 1 base, in that order; junction bases with no gene match: 5. Looked up from germline, CDR1 is SNHLY and CDR2 is FYNNEI. The CDR3 runs to 15 residues.

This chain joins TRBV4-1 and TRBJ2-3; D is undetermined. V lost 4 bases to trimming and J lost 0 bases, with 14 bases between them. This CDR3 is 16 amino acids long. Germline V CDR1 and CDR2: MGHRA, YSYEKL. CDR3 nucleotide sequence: TGCGCCAGCAGCCCGCAGGATTACTCTAGCACAGATACGCAGTATTTT. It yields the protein CASSPQDYSSTDTQYF.

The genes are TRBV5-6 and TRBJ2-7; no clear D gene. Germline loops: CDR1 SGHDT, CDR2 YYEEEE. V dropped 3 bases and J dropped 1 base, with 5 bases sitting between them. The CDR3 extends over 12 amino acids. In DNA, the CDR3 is TGTGCCAGCAGCTCGTTTTCCTACGAGCAGTACTTC. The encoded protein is CASSSFSYEQYF.

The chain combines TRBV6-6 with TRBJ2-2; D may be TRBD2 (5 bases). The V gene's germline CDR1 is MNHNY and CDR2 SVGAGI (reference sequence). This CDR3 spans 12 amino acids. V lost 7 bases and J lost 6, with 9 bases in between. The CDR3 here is CASNRGPGELFF. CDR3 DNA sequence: TGTGCCAGCAATCGGGGTCCCGGGGAGCTGTTTTTT.

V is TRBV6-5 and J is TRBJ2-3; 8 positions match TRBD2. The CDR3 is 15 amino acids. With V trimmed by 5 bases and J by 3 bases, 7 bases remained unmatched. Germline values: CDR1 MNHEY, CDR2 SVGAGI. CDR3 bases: TGTGCCAGCAGTGCACGGGGGGGCGGGACAGATACGCAGTATTTT. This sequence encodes CASSARGGGTDTQYF.

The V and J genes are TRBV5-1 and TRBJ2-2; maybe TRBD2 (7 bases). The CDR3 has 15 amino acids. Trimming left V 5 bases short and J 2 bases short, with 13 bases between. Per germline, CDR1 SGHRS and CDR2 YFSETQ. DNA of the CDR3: TGCGCCAGCAGAGGGCGGGGGCCTAACACCGGGGAGCTGTTTTTT. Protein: CASRGRGPNTGELFF.

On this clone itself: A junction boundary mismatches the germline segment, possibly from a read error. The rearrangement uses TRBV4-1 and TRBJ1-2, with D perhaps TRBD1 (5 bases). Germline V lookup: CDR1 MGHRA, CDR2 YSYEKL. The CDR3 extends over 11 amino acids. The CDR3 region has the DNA TGCGCCAGCAGCCAAGATACCGGACACTACTTC. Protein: CASSQDTGHYF.

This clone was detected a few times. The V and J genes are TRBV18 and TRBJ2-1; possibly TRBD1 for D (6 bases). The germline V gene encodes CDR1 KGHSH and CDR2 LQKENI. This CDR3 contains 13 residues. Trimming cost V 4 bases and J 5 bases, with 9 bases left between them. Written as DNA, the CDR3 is TGTGCCAGCTCACTACAGGGTAACAATGAGCAGTTCTTC. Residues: CASSLQGNNEQFF.

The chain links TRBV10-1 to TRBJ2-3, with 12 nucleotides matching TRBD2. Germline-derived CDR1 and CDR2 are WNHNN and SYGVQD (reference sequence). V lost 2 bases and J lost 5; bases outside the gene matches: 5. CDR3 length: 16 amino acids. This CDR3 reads CASSEGLAGFGDTQYF. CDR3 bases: TGCGCCAGCAGTGAGGGACTAGCGGGATTTGGAGATACGCAGTATTTT.

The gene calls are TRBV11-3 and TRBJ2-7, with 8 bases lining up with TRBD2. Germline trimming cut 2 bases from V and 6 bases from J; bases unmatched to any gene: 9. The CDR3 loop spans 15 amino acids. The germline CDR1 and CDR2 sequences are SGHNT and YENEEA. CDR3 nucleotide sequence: TGTGCCAGCAGCTTATCCGGTAGCGGGGAGCGCGAGCAGTACTTC. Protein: CASSLSGSGEREQYF.

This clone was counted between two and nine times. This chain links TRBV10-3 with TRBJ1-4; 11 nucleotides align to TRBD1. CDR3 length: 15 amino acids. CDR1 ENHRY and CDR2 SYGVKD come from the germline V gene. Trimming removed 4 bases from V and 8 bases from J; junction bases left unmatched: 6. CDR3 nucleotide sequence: TGTGCCATCAGTGCTATGGGACAGGGGGGCGAAAAACTGTTTTTT. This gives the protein CAISAMGQGGEKLFF.

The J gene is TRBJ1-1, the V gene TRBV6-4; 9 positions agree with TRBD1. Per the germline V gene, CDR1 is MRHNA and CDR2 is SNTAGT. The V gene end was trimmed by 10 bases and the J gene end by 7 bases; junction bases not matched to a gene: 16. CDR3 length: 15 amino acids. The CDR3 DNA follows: TGTGCCACACGGAGGGAGGGACAGGGCCTTTTTGAAGCTTTCTTT. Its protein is CATRREGQGLFEAFF.